Sequencing of this TCR beta chain was carried out in a study of preoperative IRX-2 immunotherapy in early breast cancer. This clone has just a few counts. Germline V gives CDR1 DFQATT, CDR2 SNEGSKA (reference sequence). The CDR3 is made up of 10 amino acids. Trimming stripped 5 bases from V and 3 bases from J, with 4 bases between. Specified treatment: preoperative locoregional IRX-2 cytokine immunotherapy. The table came from immunoSEQ multiplex PCR; TCRdb's copy has only in-frame clones and leaves some out. The profile shows around 22,000 clones, around nine tenths of them singletons. The source material was tumor tissue, sampled after IRX-2 immunotherapy. The receptor comes from a human donor with breast cancer. The chain has TRBV20-1 and TRBJ1-1; D remains unclear. The CDR3 DNA reads as TGCAGTGCTCGATACACTGAAGCTTTCTTT. It is translated as CSARYTEAFF.